This T cell receptor beta chain was documented in a study of blood T cells in healthy people across ages. It was with a sample-barcoded 5' primer and a J-beta primer mix that a second PCR of roughly 6 to 11 cycles was run. TCRdb reprocessed the 5' RACE reads via MiXCR and lists one record per CDR3 protein. In the table there are 1.5 million to 2 million distinct CDR3 sequences, just under 50% of which are singletons. The CDR3 is 14 residues long. Germline CDR1 and CDR2: ENHRY and SYGVKD. Trimming left V 4 bases short and J 0 bases short, with 10 bases between. The clonotype was recovered from a woman between 40 and 55 years old in good health. V gene TRBV10-3 combines with J gene TRBJ2-7; no definite D call. Sequencing was performed on blood. The CDR3 protein is CAISAEVPSYEQYF. CDR3 bases: TGTGCCATCAGTGCGGAAGTACCCTCCTACGAGCAGTACTTC.